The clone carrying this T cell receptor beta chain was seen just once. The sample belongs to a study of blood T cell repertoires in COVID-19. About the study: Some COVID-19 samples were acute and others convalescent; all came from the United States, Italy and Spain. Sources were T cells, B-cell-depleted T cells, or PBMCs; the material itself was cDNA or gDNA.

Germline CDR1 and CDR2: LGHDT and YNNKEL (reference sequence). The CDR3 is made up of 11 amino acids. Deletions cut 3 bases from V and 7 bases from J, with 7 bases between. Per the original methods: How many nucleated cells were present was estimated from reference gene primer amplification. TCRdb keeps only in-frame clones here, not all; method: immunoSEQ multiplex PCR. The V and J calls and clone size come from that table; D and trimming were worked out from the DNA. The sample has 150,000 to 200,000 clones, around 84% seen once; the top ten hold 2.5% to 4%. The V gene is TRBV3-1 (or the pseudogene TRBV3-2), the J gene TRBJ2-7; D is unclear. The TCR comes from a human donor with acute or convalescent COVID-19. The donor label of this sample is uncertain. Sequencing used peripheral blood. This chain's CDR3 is CASSQEKEQYF. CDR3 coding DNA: TGTGCCAGCAGCCAGGAGAAAGAGCAGTACTTC.